This TCR beta chain appears in the sequencing data of a study of Graves' ophthalmopathy and Graves' hyperthyroidism. Amplifying from RNA transcripts, the study obtained TCR beta CDR3 regions. First-round RT-PCR used HTBI primers; second-round multiplex PCR followed. TCRdb used MiXCR to reprocess the multiplex PCR reads, holding one entry per CDR3 protein. Of approximately 700,000 distinct CDR3 sequences in the sample, 35% to 50% were seen once. With respect to this clonotype: Possible read error: a much larger clone is one base away.

J was trimmed by 8 bases and V by 8 bases; bases with no gene match: 11. This CDR3 has 14 residues. Germline CDR1 reads SEHNR; CDR2 reads FQNEAQ (reference sequence). The sample consisted of peripheral blood. The clonotype comes from an adult man with Graves' ophthalmopathy. V usage is TRBV7-9 and J usage is TRBJ1-4; 7 bases align to TRBD1. CDR3 DNA: TGTGCCAGCGGCCCGTGGACAGGTCTCGAAAAACTGTTTTTT. Residues: CASGPWTGLEKLFF.